This T cell receptor beta chain derives from a study of T cell repertoires in cytomegalovirus infection. Germline lookup yields CDR1 MNHEY and CDR2 SVGEGT. The CDR3 totals 15 residues. The trim removed 2 bases at V and 3 bases at J, leaving 5 bases unmatched. For this clonotype: Its target is unknown.

TCRdb re-derived calls from the reads in MiXCR, one entry per CDR3 protein. The profile covers some 480,000 distinct CDR3 sequences, with roughly a third appearing a single time and roughly 15% taken by the ten largest. This sequence originates from a human donor in good health (CMV status not recorded). Some clones in this sample may be carry-over from other donors' samples. This chain joins TRBV6-2 or TRBV6-3 and TRBJ2-7, with 9 bases identical to TRBD1. The source was cultured PBMCs, collected from culture after CMV antigen stimulation. DNA for the CDR3: TGTGCCAGCAGTTACGCGGGACAGGGATTCTACGAGCAGTACGTC. Translated: CASSYAGQGFYEQYV.